These T cell receptor beta chains were read from a single sample in a study of T cell responses to AZD1222 COVID-19 vaccine. TCRdb's copy holds only in-frame clones and misses some; the assay was immunoSEQ multiplex PCR. The sample lists some 150,000 clones; 70% to 90% were seen once. Sequenced here: peripheral blood, sampled on day 0 of AZD1222 vaccination. These receptors came from an adult in good health. The CDR3 runs from the conserved cysteine through the conserved F or W. D genes are given only for firm matches. Clone size is not always given. Where it is, it says once, few, many or a class for expanded clones.

d_call	v_call	j_call	clone_size	cdr3_aa	cdr3_nt
TRBD1	TRBV18	TRBJ1-1	.	CASSEQGSTEAFF	TGTGCCAGCTCAGAACAGGGGTCCACTGAAGCTTTCTTT
.	TRBV19	TRBJ2-1	.	CASSPSGGSYNEQFF	TGTGCCAGTAGTCCCTCTGGCGGGTCCTACAATGAGCAGTTCTTC
TRBD1	TRBV11-3	TRBJ1-3	.	CASSETGGRNTIYF	TGTGCCAGCAGCGAAACAGGGGGCAGAAACACCATATATTTT
.	TRBV12-3/TRBV12-4	TRBJ1-1	.	CASSGPVYSEAFF	TGTGCCAGTTCAGGGCCAGTATACTCTGAAGCTTTCTTT
TRBD1	TRBV20-1	TRBJ2-4	.	CSASGPPTGVAKNIQYF	TGCAGTGCTAGTGGCCCCCCGACAGGGGTAGCCAAAAACATTCAGTACTTC
TRBD1	TRBV5-1	TRBJ2-1	.	CASSRGPGQGRNEQFF	TGCGCCAGCAGCCGTGGGCCGGGACAGGGTAGAAATGAGCAGTTCTTC
TRBD2	TRBV6-6	TRBJ2-5	.	CASSIGTSGGQETQYF	TGTGCCAGCAGTATTGGGACTAGCGGGGGTCAAGAGACCCAGTACTTC
.	TRBV6-5	TRBJ1-1	.	CASSHRQTNTEAFF	TGTGCCAGCAGTCACAGACAGACGAACACTGAAGCTTTCTTT
TRBD1	TRBV19	TRBJ1-5	.	CASSATGTGGVQPQHF	TGTGCCAGTAGTGCGACCGGGACAGGGGGCGTTCAGCCCCAGCATTTT
.	TRBV5-5	TRBJ2-1	.	CASSLTRHGNEQFF	TGTGCCAGCAGCTTGACGAGGCATGGTAATGAGCAGTTCTTC
TRBD1	TRBV28	TRBJ1-5	.	CASSSFTGGDGNQPQHF	TGTGCCAGCAGTTCATTCACAGGGGGCGATGGCAATCAGCCCCAGCATTTT
.	TRBV7-3	TRBJ2-1	.	CASSLNGQPNSYNEQFF	TGTGCCAGCAGCCTTAACGGGCAGCCAAACTCCTACAATGAGCAGTTCTTC
.	TRBV5-4	TRBJ2-7	.	CASSSLAGGEQYF	TGTGCCAGCAGCTCGCTCGCGGGTGGGGAGCAGTACTTC
TRBD1	TRBV28	TRBJ2-1	once	CASSPRDRVFF	TGTGCCAGCAGCCCCCGGGACAGAGTTTTCTTC
.	TRBV3-1/TRBV3-2	TRBJ2-7	.	CASSQGYGGYEQYF	TGTGCCAGCAGCCAAGGGTATGGGGGCTACGAGCAGTACTTC
.	TRBV5-4	TRBJ1-3	few	CASSLDQGFFGNTIYF	TGTGCCAGCAGCTTGGACCAGGGATTCTTTGGAAACACCATATATTTT
.	TRBV6-6	TRBJ1-4	once	CASSYSGRGEKLFF	TGTGCCAGCAGTTATTCCGGACGAGGCGAAAAACTGTTTTTT
.	TRBV24-1	TRBJ1-6	once	CATSESRSNSPLHF	TGTGCCACCAGTGAAAGTCGGAGTAATTCACCCCTCCACTTT
.	TRBV5-8	TRBJ2-3	.	CASSSPTDTQYF	TGTGCCAGCAGCTCCCCCACAGATACGCAGTATTTT
.	TRBV6-5	TRBJ1-5	.	CASVGRSNQPQHF	TGTGCCAGCGTCGGACGGAGCAATCAGCCCCAGCATTTT
.	TRBV6-5	TRBJ1-1	.	CASSYRGGTEAFF	TGTGCCAGCAGTTACCGTGGGGGCACTGAAGCTTTCTTT
TRBD1	TRBV4-2	TRBJ1-1	.	CASSQETGGFTEAFF	TGTGCCAGCAGCCAAGAAACAGGGGGCTTCACTGAAGCTTTCTTT
.	TRBV27	TRBJ1-2	.	CASSLGWDSSYTF	TGTGCCAGCAGCCTCGGATGGGACTCTAGCTACACCTTC